Presented here are 12 T cell receptor beta chains from one specimen sequenced in a study of Ad26.COV2.S vaccination and SARS-CoV-2 variants. This table comes from immunoSEQ multiplex PCR, and its TCRdb copy is limited to in-frame clones, with some not included. The data contain about 140,000 clones, 80% to 90% of them singletons. The sample here was peripheral blood, taken after recovery from COVID-19. These receptors came from a human donor who had recovered from COVID-19.

The J gene is TRBJ1-2, the V gene TRBV11-2, with 7 bases identical to TRBD1. The germline CDR1 and CDR2 sequences are SGHAT and FQNNGV. The CDR3 has 13 residues. Germline trimming cut 5 bases from V and 8 bases from J; bases unmatched to any gene: 8. This chain's CDR3 is CASSRGDSWGYTF. The CDR3 DNA reads TGTGCCAGCAGCCGAGGGGACAGCTGGGGCTACACCTTC.

The chain joins TRBV6-6 to TRBJ2-7; TRBD1 agrees at 8 bases. Germline V CDR1 and CDR2: MNHNY, SVGAGI (reference sequence). The CDR3 is 14 amino acids. With V trimmed by 4 bases and J by 7 bases, 9 bases remained unmatched. CDR3 residues: CASSSGQGKMEQYF. The DNA for the CDR3 is TGTGCCAGCAGTTCCGGACAGGGAAAAATGGAGCAGTACTTC.

The chain couples TRBV28 to TRBJ1-1; no clear D gene. The CDR3 is 13 amino acids. V dropped 3 bases and J dropped 5 bases, with 10 bases sitting between them. Germline CDR1 reads MDHEN; CDR2 reads SYDVKM. CDR3 protein: CASSFRRQTEAFF. CDR3 nucleotides: TGTGCCAGCAGTTTTCGGCGTCAGACTGAAGCTTTCTTT. The variable domain in full, completed from reference TRBV28 and TRBJ1-1, reads DVKVTQSSRYLVKRTGEKVFLECVQDMDHENMFWYRQDPGLGLRLIYFSYDVKMKEKGDIPEGYSVSREKKERFSLILESASTNQTSMYLCASSFRRQTEAFFGQGTRLTVV.

On this clone itself: Additional DNA sequences in this sample encode the identical CDR3. V and J are TRBV3-1 (or the pseudogene TRBV3-2) and TRBJ1-2; D not resolved. CDR3 length equals 12 residues. The V end was cut by 3 bases, the J end by 2 bases, with 4 bases between. The germline V gene has CDR1 LGHDT and CDR2 YNNKEL (reference sequence). The CDR3 is CASSQGNYGYTF. The CDR3 region has the DNA TGTGCCAGCAGCCAGGGGAACTATGGCTACACCTTC.

This rearrangement joins TRBV7-9 to TRBJ2-1, with D uncertain. CDR3 length: 16 amino acids. The germline CDR1 and CDR2 sequences are SEHNR and FQNEAQ (reference sequence). V gave up 5 bases and J gave up 7 bases, with 21 bases separating them. This CDR3 is CASSLPWGPKWNEQFF. As DNA, the CDR3 is TGTGCCAGCAGCCTCCCCTGGGGTCCTAAATGGAATGAGCAGTTCTTC. Full variable domain (remainder filled in from reference TRBV7-9 and TRBJ2-1): DTGVSQNPRHKITKRGQNVTFRCDPISEHNRLYWYRQTLGQGPEFLTYFQNEAQLEKSRLLSDRFSAERPKGSFSTLEIQRTEQGDSAMYLCASSLPWGPKWNEQFFGPGTRLTVL.

This chain links TRBV29-1 with TRBJ2-7, with D unclear. V lost 5 bases, J lost 2 bases, and 10 bases lay in between. Germline V gene lookup returns CDR1 SQVTM and CDR2 ANQGSEA. The CDR3 is made up of 12 amino acids. The CDR3 region is CSVKNLPYEQYF. The CDR3 DNA reads as TGCAGCGTTAAAAACCTCCCCTACGAGCAGTACTTC.

The chain is built from TRBV7-2 and TRBJ1-4, with no clear D. V lost 8 bases to trimming and J lost 8 bases, with 12 bases between them. The length of the CDR3 is 12 residues. Germline V gene sequence: CDR1 SGHTA, CDR2 FQGNSA. The CDR3 DNA reads as TGTGCCAGCGGAGTCCTCGGAGAAAAACTGTTTTTT. Its protein is CASGVLGEKLFF. Full variable domain (rest looked up from reference TRBV7-2 and TRBJ1-4): GAGVSQSPSNKVTEKGKDVELRCDPISGHTALYWYRQSLGQGLEFLIYFQGNSAPDKSGLPSDRFSAERTGGSVSTLTIQRTQQEDSAVYLCASGVLGEKLFFGSGTQLSVL.

V usage is TRBV11-2 and J usage is TRBJ2-1, with D perhaps matching TRBD1 (6 bases). Per germline, CDR1 SGHAT and CDR2 FQNNGV. The CDR3 sequence is 15 residues long. V was shortened by 2 bases and J by 9 bases, with 17 bases between the two germline ends. CDR3 sequence: CASSLHSLTGIEQFF. The CDR3 nucleotides are TGTGCCAGCAGCTTACACTCCTTAACAGGGATTGAGCAGTTCTTC.

The chain is built from TRBV11-2 and TRBJ2-2; 9 nucleotides agree with TRBD1. V shed 6 bases and J 7 bases; nucleotides not matched to a gene: 6. CDR1 SGHAT and CDR2 FQNNGV come from the germline V gene. The CDR3 has 14 residues. The CDR3 loop reads CASSLDRGFGELFF. The DNA of the CDR3 is TGTGCCAGCAGTTTGGACAGGGGATTCGGGGAGCTGTTTTTT.

This chain joins TRBV2 and TRBJ2-7; 7 nucleotides agree with TRBD1. The germline gives CDR1 SNHLY, CDR2 FYNNEI. V dropped 6 bases and J dropped 1; count of bases not matched to a gene: 0. This CDR3 contains 12 residues. CDR3 region: CASRQGSYEQYF. Here the CDR3 DNA reads TGTGCCAGCAGACAGGGGTCCTACGAGCAGTACTTC.

This sequence joins TRBV11-2 and TRBJ2-3, with 9 bases identical to TRBD1. From germline, CDR1 is SGHAT and CDR2 FQNNGV. CDR3 length equals 15 residues. V gave up 5 bases and J gave up 2 bases; unmatched junction bases: 5. The CDR3 DNA sequence: TGTGCCAGCAGCGGACAGGGGCCTCCCACAGATACGCAGTATTTT. Translated: CASSGQGPPTDTQYF.

The chain recombines TRBV30 with TRBJ1-1; TRBD1 aligns across 12 bases. Trimming cost V 8 bases and J 4 bases; bases outside gene matches: 11. The CDR3 is 15 residues long. Germline V gene data show CDR1 as GTSNPN and CDR2 as SVGIG (reference sequence). The CDR3 nucleotides are TGTGCCATAACCGGGACAGGGGGCTTTCGCACTGAAGCTTTCTTT. Its protein product is CAITGTGGFRTEAFF. The full variable domain, with the rest looked up from reference TRBV30 and TRBJ1-1, is SQTIHQWPATLVQPVGSPLSLECTVEGTSNPNLYWYRQAAGRGLQLLFYSVGIGQISSEVPQNLSASRPQDRQFILSSKKLLLSDSGFYLCAITGTGGFRTEAFFGQGTRLTVV.